The 22 T cell receptor beta chains in this list originate from one sample, sequenced in a study of beta chain features in type 1 diabetes. Every isolated RNA sample was fully reverse transcribed, so sequencing captured expressed TCRB transcripts. Measured with immunoSEQ multiplex PCR; TCRdb has only the in-frame clones, and not every one. The sample shows roughly 150,000 clones, approximately 12% of them seen only once. Source material: central memory CD4+ T cells from blood. The origin of the receptors is a man aged 18-30 years in good health.

CDR3 loop: CASSDLGQGAKREYF. In nucleotides, the CDR3 is TGTGCCAGCAGTGATTTGGGACAGGGGGCTAAAAGGGAGTACTTC. V and J are TRBV2 and TRBJ2-5; 12 bases are shared with TRBD1. V was clipped by 3 bases and J by 12 bases; unmatched bases: 11. Germline CDR1 is SNHLY and CDR2 is FYNNEI. This CDR3 has 15 residues.

Comment on this clone: Other nucleotide sequences from this sample produce the same CDR3. J is TRBJ2-7 and V is TRBV7-2; D possibly uses TRBD1 or TRBD2 (5 bases each). Germline values: CDR1 SGHTA, CDR2 FQGNSA. Between the trimmed V and J ends, which lost 5 bases and 4 bases, there was a span of 12 bases. The CDR3 totals 13 residues. CDR3 region: CASSPGRGYEQYF. The CDR3 coding sequence is TGTGCCAGCAGCCCGGGACGGGGATACGAGCAGTACTTC. Full variable domain (outside the CDR3, taken from reference TRBV7-2 and TRBJ2-7): GAGVSQSPSNKVTEKGKDVELRCDPISGHTALYWYRQSLGQGLEFLIYFQGNSAPDKSGLPSDRFSAERTGGSVSTLTIQRTQQEDSAVYLCASSPGRGYEQYFGPGTRLTVT.

This clone has only a few counts. The V gene is TRBV5-1, the J gene TRBJ2-5, with D hard to call. Germline loops: CDR1 SGHRS, CDR2 YFSETQ. The V end was cut by 4 bases, the J end by 2 bases, with 9 bases between. The CDR3 runs to 13 residues. DNA of the CDR3: TGCGCCAGCAGCACCCCCCCTCAAGAGACCCAGTACTTC. It codes for CASSTPPQETQYF. The full variable domain, with the rest looked up from reference TRBV5-1 and TRBJ2-5, is KAGVTQTPRYLIKTRGQQVTLSCSPISGHRSVSWYQQTPGQGLQFLFEYFSETQRNKGNFPGRFSGRQFSNSRSEMNVSTLELGDSALYLCASSTPPQETQYFGPGTRLLVL.

This clone was detected a few times. The chain is built from TRBV2 and TRBJ2-5; D gene ambiguous. V lost 6 bases to trimming and J lost 5 bases, with 10 bases between them. CDR1 is SNHLY, CDR2 FYNNEI, per germline. CDR3 length: 12 amino acids. The CDR3 sequence: CASRRHEETQYF. CDR3 coding DNA: TGTGCCAGCAGGAGGCACGAGGAGACCCAGTACTTC. The variable domain in full, completed from reference TRBV2 and TRBJ2-5, reads EPEVTQTPSHQVTQMGQEVILRCVPISNHLYFYWYRQILGQKVEFLVSFYNNEISEKSEIFDDQFSVERPDGSNFTLKIRSTKLEDSAMYFCASRRHEETQYFGPGTRLLVL.

Concerning this clone itself: At one end, the junction sequence differs from germline, possibly due to a read error. The rearrangement uses TRBV7-7 and TRBJ2-5, with D perhaps TRBD1 (5 bases). There are 15 residues in the CDR3. Germline-derived CDR1 and CDR2 are SSHAT and FNYEAQ (reference sequence). In DNA, the CDR3 is TGTGCTAGCAGCTTAGGTTCAGGGCACCAAGAGACCCAGTACTTC. It is translated as CASSLGSGHQETQYF.

This clone was observed a few times. J is TRBJ1-2 and V is TRBV5-6; D is perhaps TRBD1 (6 bases). This CDR3 comprises 16 residues. V lost 4 bases and J lost 2, with 18 bases in between. Germline V gene data show CDR1 as SGHDT and CDR2 as YYEEEE. CDR3 sequence (DNA): TGTGCCAGCAGCCCCGGAGGGGGAAAGAGGAACTATGGCTACACCTTC. Its protein is CASSPGGGKRNYGYTF.

This clone was seen only a few times. The gene calls are TRBV10-3 and TRBJ2-3, with 10 bases lining up with TRBD1. The CDR3 sequence is 14 residues long. Germline-derived CDR1 and CDR2 are ENHRY and SYGVKD. With 7 bases clipped from V and 5 bases from J, the junction kept 6 bases outside the gene matches. The chain's CDR3 is CAITQRDRGDTQYF. In nucleotides, the CDR3 is TGTGCCATCACCCAGAGGGACAGGGGAGATACGCAGTATTTT.

In this sample, this clone turned up a few times. V gene TRBV18 combines with J gene TRBJ2-1, with 11 bases that match TRBD1. Looked up from germline, CDR1 is KGHSH and CDR2 is LQKENI. The CDR3 loop spans 15 amino acids. V shed 6 bases and J 5 bases; nucleotides not matched to a gene: 6. The CDR3 DNA follows: TGTGCCAGCTCGCCAGGGACAGGGGGGAACAATGAGCAGTTCTTC. This gives the protein CASSPGTGGNNEQFF.

The chain uses TRBV7-3 and TRBJ2-1; D is undetermined. Per the germline V gene, CDR1 is SGHTA and CDR2 is FQGTGA. Between the trimmed V and J ends, which lost 7 bases and 7 bases, there was a span of 11 bases. The CDR3 is made up of 12 amino acids. The CDR3 is CASKGAENEQFF. The CDR3 nucleotides are TGTGCCAGCAAAGGCGCCGAGAATGAGCAGTTCTTC.

This clone has just a few counts. The rearrangement joins TRBV6-4 to TRBJ1-6, with no clear D. The germline V gene encodes CDR1 MRHNA and CDR2 SNTAGT. V lost 3 bases and J 8 bases, leaving 8 bases between the germline ends. CDR3 length: 13 residues. The CDR3 DNA sequence: TGTGCCAGCAGTGAACGGGAGCATTCACCCCTCCACTTT. As protein: CASSEREHSPLHF.

CDR3 sequence: CASSLDIPTVSYEQYF. CDR3 DNA: TGCGCCAGCAGCTTGGATATCCCGACAGTCTCCTACGAGCAGTACTTC. The rearrangement links TRBV5-1 to TRBJ2-7; a possible D gene is TRBD1 (5 bases). The germline V gene has CDR1 SGHRS and CDR2 YFSETQ. The V gene lost 0 bases and the J gene lost 0 bases, with 13 bases spanning the gap. CDR3 size: 16 residues.

The V gene is TRBV15, the J gene TRBJ2-4, with D possibly matching TRBD2 (5 bases). Between the trimmed V and J ends, which lost 0 bases and 8 bases, there was a span of 20 bases. Germline lookup yields CDR1 LNHNV and CDR2 YYDKDF (reference sequence). This CDR3 region has 17 residues. The CDR3 loop is CATSRDPTGKGHDIQYF. The CDR3 nucleotides are TGTGCCACCAGCAGAGACCCGACCGGGAAGGGTCATGACATTCAGTACTTC.

The chain carries TRBV6-5 and TRBJ1-6; possible D gene TRBD1, 5 bases. The CDR3 is made up of 14 amino acids. Germline V gene lookup returns CDR1 MNHEY and CDR2 SVGAGI. Between the trimmed V and J ends, which lost 7 bases and 5 bases, there was a span of 12 bases. The CDR3 reads CASKSGTDNSPLHF. The CDR3 bases are TGTGCCAGCAAATCCGGGACGGATAATTCACCCCTCCACTTT.

V is TRBV7-6 and J is TRBJ2-5, with D uncertain. The V gene's germline CDR1 is SGHVS and CDR2 FNYEAQ. V dropped 7 bases and J dropped 5 bases, with 11 bases sitting between them. This CDR3 comprises 12 residues. The CDR3 spells CASTLGGETQYF. The CDR3 DNA follows: TGTGCCAGCACCTTGGGTGGTGAGACCCAGTACTTC.

V gene TRBV9 combines with J gene TRBJ2-5, with D tentatively TRBD2 (6 bases). The length of the CDR3 is 14 residues. Per germline, CDR1 SGDLS and CDR2 YYNGEE. V dropped 4 bases and J dropped 4 bases, with 14 bases sitting between them. CDR3 residues: CASSFQGGGETQYF. The CDR3 DNA sequence: TGTGCCAGCAGCTTTCAGGGAGGTGGAGAGACCCAGTACTTC.

This clone has just a few counts. Here the CDR3 DNA reads TGTGCCAGCAGTTTATTCGGCACAAATGGCTACACCTTC. The encoded protein is CASSLFGTNGYTF. The chain has TRBV27 and TRBJ1-2, with no clear D. The CDR3 is made up of 13 amino acids. The germline gives CDR1 MNHEY, CDR2 SMNVEV (reference sequence). The germline V and J ends were trimmed by 1 base and 6 bases, with 9 bases remaining between them.

This clone was recorded a few times. The CDR3 region has the DNA TGTGCCTGGAACGTTATGGGTGGAAACACCATATATTTT. Translating it yields CAWNVMGGNTIYF. The chain combines TRBV30 with TRBJ1-3; D unclear. Per germline, CDR1 GTSNPN and CDR2 SVGIG (reference sequence). The V end lost 4 bases, the J end lost 3 bases, and 10 bases lay between the germline ends. The CDR3 has 13 amino acids.

The chain recombines TRBV7-3 with TRBJ2-3; no definite D call. The CDR3 extends over 12 amino acids. V lost 1 base, J lost 9 bases, and 8 bases lay in between. In germline, CDR1 is SGHTA, CDR2 FQGTGA. The CDR3 nucleotides read TGTGCCAGCAGCTTAAATGTGGGGACGCAGTATTTT. Translation gives CASSLNVGTQYF.

V usage is TRBV7-9 and J usage is TRBJ2-1; no firm D call. V lost 5 bases to trimming and J lost 10 bases, with 9 bases between them. The CDR3 contains 11 residues. Germline V gene lookup returns CDR1 SEHNR and CDR2 FQNEAQ (reference sequence). For the CDR3, the DNA is TGTGCCAGCAGCCAGTTGTTCGAGCAGTTCTTC. Protein sequence: CASSQLFEQFF.

The V and J genes are TRBV5-1 and TRBJ2-5, with 8 bases identical to TRBD2. This CDR3 is 13 amino acids long. Germline loops: CDR1 SGHRS, CDR2 YFSETQ. V lost 3 bases to trimming and J lost 11 bases; unmatched junction nucleotides: 9. The CDR3 DNA is TGCGCCAGCAGCTCAGCGGGAGAGGCTCGGCAGTACTTC. Residues: CASSSAGEARQYF. Combining the CDR3 with reference TRBV5-1 and TRBJ2-5 gives the whole variable domain KAGVTQTPRYLIKTRGQQVTLSCSPISGHRSVSWYQQTPGQGLQFLFEYFSETQRNKGNFPGRFSGRQFSNSRSEMNVSTLELGDSALYLCASSSAGEARQYFGPGTRLLVL.

This chain uses TRBV2 with TRBJ2-5; D remains ambiguous. CDR3 size: 11 residues. The V end was cut by 7 bases, the J end by 5 bases, with 8 bases between. Germline CDR1 and CDR2: SNHLY and FYNNEI. This CDR3 reads CASTVEETQYF. Written as DNA, the CDR3 is TGTGCCAGCACCGTGGAGGAGACCCAGTACTTC.

The chain recombines TRBV6-5 with TRBJ2-3; 10 nucleotides line up with TRBD2. Germline V lookup: CDR1 MNHEY, CDR2 SVGAGI. This CDR3 contains 15 residues. The V and J ends lost 2 bases and 4 bases, in that order; junction bases with no gene match: 3. For the CDR3, the DNA is TGTGCCAGCAGTTACGCTAGCGGGGGTGCAGATACGCAGTATTTT. Translated: CASSYASGGADTQYF.